The TCR beta chain under discussion was sequenced for a study of blood T cell repertoires in COVID-19. For the study at large: The cDNA or gDNA used as material had been derived from T cells, B-cell-depleted T cells, or PBMCs.

It was during active infection that Seattle patients were enrolled and then longitudinally followed. Per the authors' pipeline: The assay estimated nucleated cells by amplifying reference gene primers. Clones were read by immunoSEQ multiplex PCR, and TCRdb kept only the in-frame ones, dropping some. That table gives V, J and clone size, and the DNA gave D and trimming. The table lists about 200,000 clones, approximately 78% of them singletons. V lost 0 bases and J 2 bases, leaving 11 bases between the germline ends. The CDR3 consists of 16 residues. Germline assignment: CDR1 MNHNY and CDR2 SVGAGI (reference sequence).

The rearrangement joins TRBV6-6 to TRBJ1-3; D not resolved. Sequenced material: peripheral blood. This clonotype was sampled from a woman older than 75 with COVID-19, enrolled during active disease. The CDR3 sequence is CASSYSPGMAGNTIYF. CDR3 nucleotide sequence: TGTGCCAGCAGTTACTCGCCGGGGATGGCTGGAAACACCATATATTTT.